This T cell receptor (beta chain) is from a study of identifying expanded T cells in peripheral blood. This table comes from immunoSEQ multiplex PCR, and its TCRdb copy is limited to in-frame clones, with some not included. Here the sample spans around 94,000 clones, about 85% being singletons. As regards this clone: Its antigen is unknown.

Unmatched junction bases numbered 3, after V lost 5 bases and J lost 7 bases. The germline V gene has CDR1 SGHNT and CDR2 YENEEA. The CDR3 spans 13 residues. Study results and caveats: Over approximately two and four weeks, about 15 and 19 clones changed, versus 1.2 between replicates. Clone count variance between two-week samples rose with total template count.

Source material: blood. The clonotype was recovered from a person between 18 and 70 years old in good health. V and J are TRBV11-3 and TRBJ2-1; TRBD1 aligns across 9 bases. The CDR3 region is CASSLGQGNEQFF. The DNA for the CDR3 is TGTGCCAGCAGCCTGGGACAGGGAAATGAGCAGTTCTTC.